The 10 T cell receptor beta chains below come from one sample, sequenced in a study of blood T cells in healthy people across ages. The second PCR ran about 6 to 12 cycles with a sample-barcoded 5' primer and J-beta primers. Each CDR3 protein is one row after TCRdb ran MiXCR on the 5' RACE reads. The table includes 1 million or so distinct CDR3 sequences, around 27% detected once. These data were also reused for a study on T cells of mothers and their children.

The sequenced material came from blood. These receptors all stem from a girl aged 2 to 9 in good health.

The chain has TRBV4-3 and TRBJ2-5; possibly TRBD2 for D (5 bases). From germline, CDR1 is LGHNA and CDR2 YSLEER. The germline V and J ends were trimmed by 0 bases and 8 bases, with 16 bases remaining between them. This CDR3 has 15 amino acids. CDR3 sequence (DNA): TGCGCCAGCAGCCAAGATACGAGCGGCGTCATTACCCAGTACTTC. This sequence encodes CASSQDTSGVITQYF.

This clonotype was seen a handful of times. The chain combines TRBV7-9 with TRBJ1-1, with a possible D match to TRBD1 (5 bases). Germline CDR1 is SEHNR and CDR2 is FQNEAQ (reference sequence). The length of the CDR3 is 17 residues. Trimming took off 1 base at V and 3 bases at J, with 18 bases between the two ends. CDR3 sequence reads: CASSLGAGLGLDTEAFF. Here the CDR3 DNA reads TGTGCCAGCAGCTTAGGGGCAGGGCTGGGCTTGGACACTGAAGCTTTCTTT. The full variable domain, its missing parts supplied by reference TRBV7-9 and TRBJ1-1, is DTGVSQNPRHKITKRGQNVTFRCDPISEHNRLYWYRQTLGQGPEFLTYFQNEAQLEKSRLLSDRFSAERPKGSFSTLEIQRTEQGDSAMYLCASSLGAGLGLDTEAFFGQGTRLTVV.

V is TRBV20-1 and J is TRBJ1-2; no definite D call. This CDR3 is built from 15 residues. Germline V gene sequence: CDR1 DFQATT, CDR2 SNEGSKA (reference sequence). Deletions cut 0 bases from V and 6 bases from J, with 17 bases between. The CDR3, as DNA: TGCAGTGCTAGAGATCCGACCGGCCCCCGCGATGGCTACACCTTC. It specifies CSARDPTGPRDGYTF.

This chain connects TRBV12-3 or TRBV12-4 to TRBJ1-2; no definite D call. The CDR3 has 11 residues. V lost 6 bases and J 8 bases, leaving 10 bases between the germline ends. The CDR3, as DNA: TGTGCCAGCAGCCGCTCTATGGGCTACACCTTC. This codes for CASSRSMGYTF.

The chain joins TRBV2 to TRBJ2-5, with 8 bases that match TRBD1. The CDR3 has 15 amino acids. Germline assignment: CDR1 SNHLY and CDR2 FYNNEI. The V segment lost 6 bases and the J segment 1 base; nucleotides outside the gene matches: 7. The CDR3 loop is CASSQDRAIQETQYF. The CDR3 nucleotides read TGTGCCAGCAGCCAGGACAGGGCTATCCAAGAGACCCAGTACTTC.

The rearrangement joins TRBV6-1 to TRBJ1-1, with TRBD1 matching over 8 bases. The CDR3 has 17 residues. The germline V gene has CDR1 MNHNS and CDR2 SASEGT. Losses at the gene ends were 6 bases for V and 5 bases for J; bases not matched to a gene: 17. CDR3 sequence reads: CASRPFPQGGRKTEAFF. CDR3 sequence (DNA): TGTGCCAGCAGACCCTTTCCACAGGGGGGAAGGAAAACTGAAGCTTTCTTT.

This clonotype was seen a few times. The J gene is TRBJ2-7, the V gene TRBV20-1, with 11 bases that match TRBD2. Germline V gives CDR1 DFQATT, CDR2 SNEGSKA (reference sequence). The CDR3 length is 14 residues. The trim removed 5 bases at V and 4 bases at J, leaving 7 bases unmatched. The CDR3 loop reads CSAGIGTSGYEQYF. CDR3 coding DNA: TGCAGTGCTGGGATCGGGACTAGCGGATACGAGCAGTACTTC.

V usage is TRBV5-1 and J usage is TRBJ1-4, with TRBD1 as a possible D gene (5 bases). The CDR3 is 16 amino acids. Trimming pared 0 bases from V and 8 bases from J, leaving 17 bases between. Germline CDR1 and CDR2: SGHRS and YFSETQ. This CDR3 reads CASSLEQAGFGEKLFF. CDR3 in DNA: TGCGCCAGCAGCTTGGAACAGGCAGGATTCGGAGAAAAACTGTTTTTT.

J is TRBJ1-2 and V is TRBV28; 7 bases line up with TRBD1. Looked up from germline, CDR1 is MDHEN and CDR2 is SYDVKM. This CDR3 is built from 15 residues. V dropped 11 bases and J dropped 8; count of bases not matched to a gene: 20. CDR3 sequence reads: CAGQQGPAAGGGYTF. CDR3 bases: TGTGCCGGCCAACAGGGGCCGGCGGCGGGAGGAGGCTACACCTTC.

This clonotype was counted at least ten times. The chain combines TRBV5-5 with TRBJ2-1; D gene uncertain. The CDR3 extends over 11 amino acids. Per germline, CDR1 SGHKS and CDR2 YYEKEE (reference sequence). V dropped 5 bases and J dropped 5 bases, with 5 bases sitting between them. In DNA, the CDR3 is TGTGCCAGCAGTTACAACAATGAGCAGTTCTTC. Translation: CASSYNNEQFF. Complete variable domain (other parts from reference TRBV5-5 and TRBJ2-1): DAGVTQSPTHLIKTRGQQVTLRCSPISGHKSVSWYQQVLGQGPQFIFQYYEKEERGRGNFPDRFSARQFPNYSSELNVNALLLGDSALYLCASSYNNEQFFGPGTRLTVL.